This entry lists 15 T cell receptor beta chains sequenced from one sample in a study of response to subunit inactivated influenza vaccine. From the RT-PCR reads, TCRdb called clonotypes with MiXCR, one entry per CDR3 protein. The table lists around 490,000 distinct CDR3 sequences, roughly 8.2% of them singletons. Sequenced material: PBMCs from blood, taken less than 30 months after vaccination. These receptors originate from a man aged 50-75 years who received an inactivated influenza vaccine.

This clonotype has at least ten counts. This chain uses TRBV4-3 with TRBJ2-7; D is ambiguous. Trimming removed 0 bases at V and 1 base at J, with 13 bases between. Germline lookup yields CDR1 LGHNA and CDR2 YSLEER. The CDR3 sequence is 16 residues long. The CDR3 region has the DNA TGCGCCAGCAGCCAAGATTCCCTGACCGTTTCCTACGAGCAGTACTTC. This sequence encodes CASSQDSLTVSYEQYF.

This clonotype was recorded many times. The chain employs TRBV20-1 and TRBJ2-7; a possible D gene is TRBD2 (6 bases). V was pared by 5 bases and J by 0 bases, with 8 bases between. Germline V gene data show CDR1 as DFQATT and CDR2 as SNEGSKA (reference sequence). The CDR3 is made up of 12 amino acids. CDR3 bases: TGCAGTGCTTGGCGGGACTCCTACGAGCAGTACTTC. Protein sequence: CSAWRDSYEQYF.

This clonotype was picked up a small number of times. J is TRBJ1-6 and V is TRBV20-1; D call uncertain. V lost 0 bases and J 7 bases, leaving 7 bases between the germline ends. Germline V CDR1 and CDR2: DFQATT, SNEGSKA (reference sequence). This CDR3 contains 13 residues. The CDR3 nucleotides are TGCAGTGCTAGAGATTTCGGGAATTCACCCCTCCACTTT. This translates into CSARDFGNSPLHF.

This clonotype was seen a handful of times. This rearrangement joins TRBV29-1 to TRBJ2-7; possibly TRBD1 for D (6 bases). Germline V gene data show CDR1 as SQVTM and CDR2 as ANQGSEA. V shed 3 bases and J shed 5 bases, with 8 bases lying between them. There are 11 residues in the CDR3. CDR3 amino acids: CSVDWGHEQYF. In nucleotides, the CDR3 is TGCAGCGTTGATTGGGGGCACGAGCAGTACTTC.

In DNA, the CDR3 is TGCAGCGTTGCAGCAGGGCAAGAGACCCAGTACTTC. This encodes CSVAAGQETQYF. The chain employs TRBV29-1 and TRBJ2-5; the D gene is possibly TRBD1 (5 bases). V shed 4 bases and J shed 2 bases, with 8 bases lying between them. This CDR3 region has 12 residues. Germline V lookup: CDR1 SQVTM, CDR2 ANQGSEA.

This clonotype was detected only a few times. This sequence joins TRBV7-2 and TRBJ2-3; tentatively, D is TRBD2 (6 bases). Germline V gives CDR1 SGHTA, CDR2 FQGNSA. The V and J ends lost 5 bases and 4 bases respectively, with 13 bases between them. The CDR3 contains 14 residues. The CDR3 here is CASSPRRAADTQYF. CDR3 in DNA: TGTGCCAGCAGCCCTCGGAGGGCAGCAGATACGCAGTATTTT.

This clonotype has at least ten counts. The rearrangement uses TRBV9 and TRBJ2-1, with D possibly TRBD2 on 7 matching bases. The CDR3 length is 14 residues. The V end was cut by 0 bases, the J end by 7 bases, with 11 bases between. The germline CDR1 and CDR2 sequences are SGDLS and YYNGEE. The CDR3 DNA follows: TGTGCCAGCAGCGTAGAGGGAGGGGGGAATGAGCAGTTCTTC. Translating gives CASSVEGGGNEQFF.

This clonotype was counted a few times. CDR3 residues: CSVETATEQFF. The CDR3 coding sequence is TGCAGCGTTGAAACGGCCACTGAGCAGTTCTTC. The V call is TRBV29-1, the J call TRBJ2-1; D gene ambiguous. The CDR3 totals 11 residues. Trimming pared 2 bases from V and 9 bases from J, leaving 8 bases between. CDR1 and CDR2 from the germline V gene are SQVTM and ANQGSEA.

This clonotype came up a few times. J is TRBJ2-3 and V is TRBV20-1; TRBD2 aligns across 7 bases. The V and J ends lost 6 bases and 2 bases, in that order; junction bases with no gene match: 14. The CDR3 extends over 16 amino acids. Germline assignment: CDR1 DFQATT and CDR2 SNEGSKA (reference sequence). CDR3 in amino acids: CSATGGLYEITDTQYF. As DNA, the CDR3 is TGCAGTGCAACGGGAGGACTGTATGAGATCACAGATACGCAGTATTTT.

The table lists this clonotype with a few counts. V and J are TRBV24-1 and TRBJ2-1, with TRBD1 matching over 9 bases. The CDR3 spans 20 residues. Germline V CDR1 and CDR2: KGHDR, SFDVKD. The ends lost 7 bases at V and 6 bases at J; junction bases unmatched: 24. The DNA of the CDR3 is TGTGCCACCAGGGCAACCGGGACAGGGTCCTCGGGAGAGCGTTCCAATGAGCAGTTCTTC. Its translation is CATRATGTGSSGERSNEQFF.

There are a few counts of this clonotype. This sequence joins TRBV7-2 and TRBJ2-2, with no clear D. The germline gives CDR1 SGHTA, CDR2 FQGNSA. V was shortened by 1 base and J by 4 bases, with 10 bases between the two germline ends. The CDR3 is made up of 15 amino acids. The CDR3 sequence is CASSLVLGGTGELFF. In nucleotides, the CDR3 is TGTGCCAGCAGCTTAGTTTTAGGTGGCACCGGGGAGCTGTTTTTT.

The chain links TRBV24-1 to TRBJ2-3; 7 nucleotides line up with TRBD1. Trimming at V came to 4 bases and at J to 0 bases, leaving 6 bases not matched to a gene. The CDR3 runs to 16 residues. Germline V gene lookup returns CDR1 KGHDR and CDR2 SFDVKD. In DNA, the CDR3 is TGTGCCACCAGTGACCCCACAGGGGCTAGCACAGATACGCAGTATTTT. It translates to CATSDPTGASTDTQYF.

This clonotype was detected a few times. The chain is built from TRBV7-9 and TRBJ2-3, with 13 nucleotides matching TRBD2. V was clipped by 5 bases and J by 6 bases; unmatched bases: 5. The length of the CDR3 is 15 residues. Germline values: CDR1 SEHNR, CDR2 FQNEAQ (reference sequence). The CDR3 loop is CASSRTSGSRDTQYF. The CDR3 nucleotides are TGTGCCAGCAGCCGGACTAGCGGGAGCAGGGATACGCAGTATTTT.

V and J are TRBV7-2 and TRBJ1-1, with TRBD1 matching over 7 bases. CDR3 length equals 14 residues. CDR1 and CDR2 from the germline V gene are SGHTA and FQGNSA. With V trimmed by 3 bases and J by 4 bases, 5 bases remained unmatched. CDR3 sequence reads: CASSFPRQGTEAFF. CDR3 nucleotide sequence: TGTGCCAGCAGCTTCCCAAGACAGGGCACTGAAGCTTTCTTT.

Many counts were recorded for this clonotype. The chain recombines TRBV3-1 with TRBJ2-5; 8 nucleotides match TRBD2. Germline V gene lookup returns CDR1 LGHDT and CDR2 YNNKEL (reference sequence). The CDR3 is made up of 15 amino acids. The V and J ends lost 6 bases and 5 bases, in that order; junction bases with no gene match: 11. The CDR3 nucleotides are TGTGCCAGCAGTCAACTAGCGGCCGGAGTTGAGACCCAGTACTTC. It translates to CASSQLAAGVETQYF.